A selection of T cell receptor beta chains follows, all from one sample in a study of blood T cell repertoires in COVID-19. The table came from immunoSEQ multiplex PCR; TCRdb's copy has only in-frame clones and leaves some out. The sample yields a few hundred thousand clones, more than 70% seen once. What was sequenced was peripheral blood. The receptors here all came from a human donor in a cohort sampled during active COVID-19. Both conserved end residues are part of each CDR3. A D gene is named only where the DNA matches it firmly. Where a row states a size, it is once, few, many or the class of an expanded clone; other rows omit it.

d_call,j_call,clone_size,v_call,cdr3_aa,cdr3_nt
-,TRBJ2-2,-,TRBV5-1,CASSLATGWTGELFF,TGCGCCAGCAGCTTGGCCACAGGGTGGACCGGGGAGCTGTTTTTT
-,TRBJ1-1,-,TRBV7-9,CASSAAPMNTEAFF,TGTGCCAGCAGCGCGGCCCCTATGAACACTGAAGCTTTCTTT
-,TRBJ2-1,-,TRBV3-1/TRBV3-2,CASSQGRYNEQFF,TGTGCCAGCAGCCAAGGCCGGTACAATGAGCAGTTCTTC
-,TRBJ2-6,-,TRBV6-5,CASSQGRGANVLTF,TGTGCCAGCAGTCAGGGAAGAGGGGCCAACGTCCTGACTTTC
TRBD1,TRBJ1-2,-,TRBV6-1,CASSEEGAELRGYTF,TGTGCCAGCAGTGAGGAGGGGGCGGAACTTCGGGGCTACACCTTC
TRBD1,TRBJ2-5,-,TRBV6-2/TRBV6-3,CASSDRAQETQYF,TGTGCCAGCAGCGACAGGGCCCAAGAGACCCAGTACTTC
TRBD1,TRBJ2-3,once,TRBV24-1,CATSALRDSTQYF,TGTGCCACCAGTGCCCTCCGGGACAGTACGCAGTATTTT
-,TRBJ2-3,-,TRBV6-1,CASSEVSTDTQYF,TGTGCCAGCAGTGAAGTAAGCACAGATACGCAGTATTTT
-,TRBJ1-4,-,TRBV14,CASSQLQGTNEKLFF,TGTGCCAGCAGCCAACTCCAGGGAACTAATGAAAAACTGTTTTTT
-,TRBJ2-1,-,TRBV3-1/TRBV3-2,CASSQMTGNNEQFF,TGTGCCAGCAGCCAAATGACGGGAAACAATGAGCAGTTCTTC
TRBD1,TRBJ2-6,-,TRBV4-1,CASSPRTGILGGANVLTF,TGCGCCAGCAGTCCCCGGACAGGGATACTTGGTGGGGCCAACGTCCTGACTTTC
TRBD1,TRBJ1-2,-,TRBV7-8,CASSISGQGFPTF,TGTGCCAGCAGCATATCGGGACAGGGGTTTCCCACCTTC
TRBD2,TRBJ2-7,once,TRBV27,CASSLLSGSSYEQYF,TGTGCCAGCAGTCTTTTGAGCGGGAGCTCCTACGAGCAGTACTTC
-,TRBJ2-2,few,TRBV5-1,CASSSGQITGELFF,TGCGCCAGCAGCTCCGGACAGATCACCGGGGAGCTGTTTTTT
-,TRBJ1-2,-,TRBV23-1,CASRKRNYGYTF,TGCGCCAGTCGGAAGAGGAACTATGGCTACACCTTC
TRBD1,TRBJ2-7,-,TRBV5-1,CASSWGQSYEQYF,TGCGCCAGCAGCTGGGGACAGTCCTACGAGCAGTACTTC
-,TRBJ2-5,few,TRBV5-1,CASSLSETQYF,TGCGCCAGCAGCTTGTCGGAGACCCAGTACTTC
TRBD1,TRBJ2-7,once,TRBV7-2,CASSLARGPYEQYF,TGTGCCAGCAGCTTAGCCAGGGGGCCCTACGAGCAGTACTTC
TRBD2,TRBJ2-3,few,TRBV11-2,CASQPSGGDTDTQYF,TGTGCCAGCCAACCTAGCGGGGGGGACACAGATACGCAGTATTTT
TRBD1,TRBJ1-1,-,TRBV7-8,CASSPGGQTEAFF,TGTGCCAGCAGCCCAGGGGGACAGACTGAAGCTTTCTTT
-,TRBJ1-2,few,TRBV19,CASSGQGGKDYGYTF,TGTGCCAGTAGTGGCCAAGGGGGAAAGGACTATGGCTACACCTTC
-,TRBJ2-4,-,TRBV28,CASLRRGVLAKNIQYF,TGTGCCAGCCTTCGCCGCGGGGTCCTAGCCAAAAACATTCAGTACTTC
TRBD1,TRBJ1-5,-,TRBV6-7,CASSYDRGLFNQPQHF,TGTGCCAGCAGCTACGACAGGGGGCTTTTCAATCAGCCCCAGCATTTT
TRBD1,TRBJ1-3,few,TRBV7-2,CASSGGGQAYSGNTIYF,TGTGCCAGCAGCGGCGGGGGACAGGCGTACTCTGGAAACACCATATATTTT
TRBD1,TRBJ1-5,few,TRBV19,CASKTGASNQPQHF,TGTGCCAGTAAAACAGGGGCGAGCAATCAGCCCCAGCATTTT
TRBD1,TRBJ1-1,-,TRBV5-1,CASSPGTGNDEAFF,TGCGCCAGCAGCCCAGGGACAGGGAATGATGAAGCTTTCTTT
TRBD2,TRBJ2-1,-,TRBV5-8,CASSLEAGGPSEQFF,TGTGCCAGCAGCTTGGAAGCGGGGGGGCCCTCTGAGCAGTTCTTC
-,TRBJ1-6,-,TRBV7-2,CASSPTPAGEGSPLHF,TGTGCCAGCAGCCCTACCCCGGCAGGCGAGGGTTCACCCCTCCACTTT
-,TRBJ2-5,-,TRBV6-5,CASSYLETQYF,TGTGCCAGCAGTTATCTAGAGACCCAGTACTTC
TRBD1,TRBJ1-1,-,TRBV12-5,CASGPPDREFGAFF,TGTGCTAGTGGTCCACCGGACAGGGAGTTTGGGGCTTTCTTT
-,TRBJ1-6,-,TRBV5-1,CASSLRQNNSPLHF,TGCGCCAGCAGCTTGAGACAAAATAATTCACCCCTCCACTTT
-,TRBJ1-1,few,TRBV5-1,CASSLELNPDTEAFF,TGCGCCAGCAGCTTGGAACTGAATCCGGACACTGAAGCTTTCTTT
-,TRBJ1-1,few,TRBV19,CASSSHTARGTEAFF,TGTGCCAGTAGTTCACACACGGCCAGGGGCACTGAAGCTTTCTTT
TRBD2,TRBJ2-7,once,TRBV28,CASSSASGSSYEQYF,TGTGCCAGCAGTAGTGCTAGCGGGAGCTCCTACGAGCAGTACTTC
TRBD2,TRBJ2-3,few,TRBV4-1,CASSQDGGPHSGRAGDTQYF,TGCGCCAGCAGCCAAGATGGGGGTCCCCATAGCGGGAGGGCCGGAGATACGCAGTATTTT
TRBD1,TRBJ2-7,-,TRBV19,CASSIFRDRGYEQYF,TGTGCCAGTAGTATTTTCCGGGACAGGGGCTACGAGCAGTACTTC
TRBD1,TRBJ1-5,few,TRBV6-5,CASSSGTAYSNQPQHF,TGTGCCAGCAGTTCCGGGACAGCTTATAGCAATCAGCCCCAGCATTTT
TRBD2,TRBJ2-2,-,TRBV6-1,CASSEAGTTNTGELFF,TGTGCCAGCAGTGAAGCTGGGACTACGAACACCGGGGAGCTGTTTTTT
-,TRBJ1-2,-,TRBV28,CASSGSWETNYGYTF,TGTGCCAGCAGTGGGTCTTGGGAGACTAACTATGGCTACACCTTC
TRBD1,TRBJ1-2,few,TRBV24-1,CATSDRGTGGDGYTF,TGTGCCACCAGTGACCGGGGGACAGGGGGGGATGGCTACACCTTC
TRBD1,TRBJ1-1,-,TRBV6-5,CASSPDRGSEAFF,TGTGCCAGCAGCCCCGACAGGGGGAGTGAAGCTTTCTTT
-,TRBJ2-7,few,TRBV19,CASSHTGSEAYEQYF,TGTGCCAGTAGTCACACAGGTTCTGAAGCCTACGAGCAGTACTTC
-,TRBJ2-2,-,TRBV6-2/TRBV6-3,CASSYPRWNTGEPFF,TGTGCCAGCAGTTACCCCCGCTGGAACACCGGGGAGCCGTTTTTT
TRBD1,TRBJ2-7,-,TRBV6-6,CASRRTGTDEQYF,TGTGCCAGCAGGAGGACAGGGACGGACGAGCAGTACTTC
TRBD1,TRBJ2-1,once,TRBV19,CASSLERTGYNEQFF,TGTGCCAGTAGTCTAGAAAGGACAGGATACAATGAGCAGTTCTTC
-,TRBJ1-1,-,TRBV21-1,CASSKEPTGYTEAFF,TGTGCCAGCAGCAAAGAGCCCACAGGTTACACTGAAGCTTTCTTT
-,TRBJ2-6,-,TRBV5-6,CASSWMKGPNSGANVLTF,TGTGCCAGCAGCTGGATGAAGGGGCCCAATAGTGGGGCCAACGTCCTGACTTTC